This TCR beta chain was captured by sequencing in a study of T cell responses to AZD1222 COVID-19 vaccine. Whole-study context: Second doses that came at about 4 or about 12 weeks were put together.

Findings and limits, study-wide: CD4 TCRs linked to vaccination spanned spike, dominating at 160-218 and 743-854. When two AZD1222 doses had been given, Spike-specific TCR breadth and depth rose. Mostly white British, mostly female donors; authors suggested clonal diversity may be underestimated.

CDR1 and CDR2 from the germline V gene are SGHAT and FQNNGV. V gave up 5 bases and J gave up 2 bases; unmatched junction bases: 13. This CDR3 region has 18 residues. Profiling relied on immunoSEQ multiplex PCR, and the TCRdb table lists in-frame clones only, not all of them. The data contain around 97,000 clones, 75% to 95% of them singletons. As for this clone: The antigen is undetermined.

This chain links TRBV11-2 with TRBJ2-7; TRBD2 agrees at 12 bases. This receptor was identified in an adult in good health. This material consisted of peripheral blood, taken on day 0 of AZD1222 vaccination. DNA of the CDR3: TGTGCCAGCAGCCCTCTAGCGGGAGGGCCTTTAGCAACCTACGAGCAGTACTTC. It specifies CASSPLAGGPLATYEQYF.